The clone carrying this T cell receptor beta chain was picked up a small number of times. The antigen remains undetermined. These data originate in a study of T cells after yellow fever vaccination. Study-level points and caveats: Although most clonotypes did not, a small share appeared in both CD4 and CD8 compartments.

Trimming took off 6 bases at V and 0 bases at J, with 18 bases between the two ends. Germline V gene lookup returns CDR1 ENHRY and CDR2 SYGVKD. CDR3 length: 17 residues. TCRdb reprocessed the 5' RACE reads with MiXCR, giving one entry per CDR3 protein. The sample contains 500,000 to 650,000 distinct CDR3 sequences, around 17% of which appear only once. The specimen comprised PBMCs, sampled 5 to 6 days after the first yellow fever vaccination. The V call is TRBV10-3, the J call TRBJ1-5, with D perhaps TRBD1 (5 bases). The TCR comes from a man younger than 35 who received the YFV17D yellow fever vaccine. The CDR3: CAIRAGTEFDSNQPQHF. DNA for the CDR3: TGTGCCATCAGAGCCGGGACCGAATTCGATAGCAATCAGCCCCAGCATTTT.